One T cell receptor (beta chain) is described in this entry. Its antigen is not yet known. Base qualities are not at hand, and no much larger clone is one base apart. The immunoSEQ Assay, which relies on bias-controlled multiplex PCR amplification of genomic DNA, was used to profile TCRbeta CDR3 regions. The paper's processing steps were these. To quantify the absolute abundance of each unique TCRbeta CDR3 region, the sequences were collapsed and filtered. Differential abundance was tested with two models: a binomial (Fisher-equivalent) model and a beta-binomial model that adds time-dependent variance fitted from healthy donors. Clones with fewer than 5 combined templates were removed, and a clone was called differentially abundant if the clone's Benjamini-Hochberg FDR was below 0.01. Beta-binomial variance was modeled as a function of total template count across the two samples using the form v = (b*log(k)+a)^2. TCRdb stores this immuneACCESS table with in-frame sequences only. Part of the clones is absent; in the studies checked, under half of the shortfall reflects unresolved V genes, and no reason is known for the rest. That table supplies the V and J calls and clone size; D and trimming were determined from the DNA. The sample table contains around 130,000 clones; only one count was recorded for 70% to 90% of them. The leading ten clones occupy 7% to 10% of the sample.

These data are taken from a study of identifying expanded T cells in peripheral blood (dated by TCRdb to the late 2010s). With regard to the full study: Separate aliquots of the same genomic DNA pool were sequenced to produce technical replicates, and four replicates were compared in pairs. Study-wide conclusions, independent of this receptor: The beta-binomial model significantly reduced the number of clones called differentially abundant and the false-positive rate across all healthy-donor time intervals. For all healthy donors, the variance in clone template counts between roughly 2-week samples rose significantly as total template count increased. It was expected by the authors that biological variance in healthy repertoires might increase further over much longer intervals, such as months to years. Around 1.3 differentially abundant clones were flagged by the binomial model between technical replicates, whereas about 16 and 19 were flagged over approximately two weeks and four weeks, respectively.

The cysteine opens and the phenylalanine closes a CDR3 of 11 amino acids. Only the CDR3 region is kept as DNA, spanning 33 bases read in frame from base 1. The germline V gene yields SGHTA for CDR1 and FQGTGA for CDR2. V and J are truncated by 5 bases and 5 bases respectively, leaving an intervening sequence of 6 bases. During the collection period, no immune events, such as infections, were documented for the healthy donors. Healthy-donor blood repertoires served as a training cohort to calibrate time-dependent variance in a beta-binomial model of T-cell clone differential abundance. The training cohort was composed of approximately ten healthy donors, 3 female and 7 male. Donor ages ranged from about 29 to 65 years, with an average of approximately 43 years. Whole blood, obtained from a commercial supplier, was collected from each healthy donor at three time points spaced roughly 14 days apart. Genomic DNA was extracted from unsorted whole blood for immunosequencing.

The chain is encoded by TRBV7-3 joined to TRBJ2-5; the D gene cannot be named for sure. The source is a person aged 18 to 75 in good health. The sequencing sample was made of blood. The base sequence is TGTGCCAGCAGCCAACGGGAGACCCAGTACTTC. Translated, it gives CASSQRETQYF.